This T cell receptor (beta chain) comes out of a study of T-cell reconstitution after alpha-beta-depleted transplantation in children. Study outcomes and limitations: It was reported that alpha-beta T cells came from several hundred expanded graft clones (about two months after transplant). In some patients, recipient T cells and intrathymic progenitors surviving conditioning explained high day-60 diversity. At the one-year point after transplant, T-cell counts and TCRbeta diversity were found to come mostly from T cells that had been newly produced.

TCRbeta library preparation incorporated unique molecular identifiers. TCRdb reanalysed the PCR reads using MiXCR and keeps one entry per CDR3 protein. The sample lists under 750,000 distinct CDR3 sequences; about 21% were seen once. The CDR3 loop spans 15 amino acids. V dropped 6 bases and J dropped 6 bases, with 18 bases sitting between them. This clonotype has a count of ten or more. Its antigen is still unknown. This receptor was identified in a boy under two years old who had a stem cell transplant for acute myeloid leukemia, so the T cells may come from the graft donor. The rearrangement joins TRBV12-3 or TRBV12-4 to TRBJ2-1, with no clear D. Material: PBMCs, mostly from graft donor cells, obtained 360 days after TCRalphabeta/CD19-depleted stem cell transplant. The CDR3 spells CASSNFGRPLNEQFF. CDR3 DNA sequence: TGTGCCAGCAGCAACTTTGGACGCCCCCTCAATGAGCAGTTCTTC.